This TCR beta chain was recovered during a study of blood T cell repertoires in COVID-19. Here immunoSEQ multiplex PCR was the method, and the copy in TCRdb shows in-frame clones only, minus some. The sample includes fewer than 55,000 clones, around 83% of them seen just once. There are 13 residues in the CDR3. V was clipped by 1 base and J by 2 bases, with 5 bases between them. Germline-derived CDR1 and CDR2 are SGHAT and FQDESV (reference sequence). The receptor was isolated from a human donor with acute or convalescent COVID-19. The donor label of this sample is uncertain. The sample consisted of peripheral blood. This chain links TRBV11-1 with TRBJ1-2; D might be TRBD1 (5 bases). The CDR3 DNA is TGTGCCAGCAGCTTAGGACAGAACTATGGCTACACCTTC. It is translated as CASSLGQNYGYTF. The variable domain in full, with the rest retrieved from reference TRBV11-1 and TRBJ1-2, is EAEVAQSPRYKITEKSQAVAFWCDPISGHATLYWYRQILGQGPELLVQFQDESVVDDSQLPKDRFSAERLKGVDSTLKIQPAELGDSAMYLCASSLGQNYGYTFGSGTRLTVV.